This T cell receptor (beta chain) emerged from a study of T cell repertoires and HLA-DP antigens. Assay used: immunoSEQ multiplex PCR; TCRdb lists only in-frame clones, some missing. The sample shows about 110,000 clones, more than 85% of them seen only once. This CDR3 spans 14 amino acids. The germline gives CDR1 SEHNR, CDR2 FQNEAQ (reference sequence). The V gene end was trimmed by 11 bases and the J gene end by 2 bases; junction bases not matched to a gene: 8. In regard to this clone: What it binds is unknown.

The sequencing sample was made of CD4+ T cells from PBMCs. This sequence originates from a woman aged 18 to 35 in good health and CMV-seronegative. This rearrangement joins TRBV7-9 to TRBJ2-3; 9 bases map to TRBD2. Here the CDR3 DNA reads TGTGCCGGCCAGACTAGCGGATACACAGATACGCAGTATTTT. Encoded protein: CAGQTSGYTDTQYF.